The clone carrying this T cell receptor (beta chain) was detected ten times or more. RNA transcripts served as the template for amplifying TCR beta CDR3 regions. HTBI primers were the set used in a first-round RT-PCR of the TCR CDR3. One entry per CDR3 protein results from TCRdb running MiXCR on the multiplex PCR reads. The sample holds around 300,000 distinct CDR3 sequences, about 15% seen once. The entry originates in a study of T cells in Graves' hyperthyroidism and ophthalmopathy. Study at large: At the time of initial diagnosis and before any treatment, peripheral blood was collected.

CDR3 length equals 12 residues. V shed 6 bases and J shed 7 bases, with 9 bases lying between them. Germline V CDR1 and CDR2: MNHEY, SMNVEV (reference sequence). Diagnostic decisions used clinical symptoms, serum thyroxine and TRAb, thyroid ultrasound and orbital computed tomography. The sample was blood. The rearrangement uses TRBV27 and TRBJ2-2; no firm D call. The sequence came from a woman aged 25 to 39 with Graves' hyperthyroidism. As DNA, the CDR3 is TGTGCCAGCAGGCATTGGCTCGGGGAGCTGTTTTTT. Protein product: CASRHWLGELFF.